This section outlines one T cell receptor beta chain sequence together with its context. Its antigen is not known. This CDR3 spans 13 amino acids. With 5 bases removed from V and 2 bases from J, the gap between germline ends came to 10 bases. Germline loops: CDR1 DFQATT, CDR2 SNEGSKA (reference sequence). Each single cDNA molecule received a unique molecular identifier. TCRdb ran MiXCR on the 5' RACE reads and lists one entry per CDR3 protein. Counted here are nearly 95,000 distinct CDR3 sequences, around 16% occurring once; the ten biggest clones make up roughly 4.7%. The data stem from a study of early T cells in non-severe SARS-CoV-2 infection. Study-level information: Investigators sequenced bulk RNA drawn from unsorted whole blood, and chains remained unpaired.

Findings and limits, study-wide: VDJdb matching skewed toward anti-spike CD8 responses, missing private and CD4 specificities.

The genes are TRBV20-1 and TRBJ2-1, with TRBD2 as a possible D gene (6 bases). This sequence originates from an adult who was a healthcare worker with PCR-confirmed SARS-CoV-2 infection or an uninfected control (not recorded which). Sequencing was performed on whole blood, taken at baseline. The CDR3 region has the DNA TGCAGTGCTCGACTAGTGGCCTACAATGAGCAGTTCTTC. It encodes CSARLVAYNEQFF.